Described below is a single T cell receptor (beta chain) sequence and its context. What this receptor recognizes is not known. No clone much larger than this one lies a single base away; base qualities are absent. This sample is part of a study of PD-L1 blockade in urothelial cancer (dated by TCRdb to about 2017). Broadly, across the study: All patients started therapy in the mid-2010s and received atezolizumab 1,200 mg intravenously every 3 weeks. About 85% of the 29 patients were males with bladder-origin urothelial cancer, and 18 of 29 reported a prior smoking history. Patients had an ECOG performance status of 0 or 1 and had received between 0 and 3 prior chemotherapy regimens. Blood samples were analyzed at 3 weeks after treatment start (second dose) and at 6 weeks after treatment start. Blood samples yielded a median of around 140,000 T cells and more than 80,000 unique TCRs, with median clonality approximately 0.08. Somatic, immune and clinical correlates of response to PD-L1 blockade with atezolizumab in urothelial cancer were the focus of an exploratory multi-omic analysis. Pretreatment tumor samples, along with matched peripheral blood collected serially before and after atezolizumab treatment, underwent TCR sequencing. Durable clinical benefit meant progression-free survival longer than 6 months, and TCR features were also tested against progression-free and overall survival. In the same patients, pretreatment tumors underwent whole exome sequencing and RNA sequencing in addition to TCR sequencing. Durable clinical benefit was achieved by nine patients and was not achieved by 20 patients. Pretreatment blood TCR-seq was available for fewer than 30 patients, at least one posttreatment blood collection was obtained for approximately 25 patients, and tumor TCR-seq was available for approximately 25 patients. Results and caveats for the whole study, not just this receptor: Among patients with durable benefit, tumor-associated TCR clones showed greater expansion in peripheral blood 3 weeks after treatment started (n of about 20, p = 0.022). A pretreatment peripheral blood TCR clonality below the median was linked to improved progression-free and overall survival. Because of the small sample size (n ≈ 27) and the many exploratory analyses performed, the results are intended to be regarded as hypothesis-generating.

The time point label of this sample denotes: pretreatment peripheral blood. A total of 29 patients with locally advanced or metastatic urothelial carcinoma, treated at Memorial Sloan Kettering on a trial protocol, made up the cohort. Peripheral blood mononuclear cells were collected from each patient pretreatment and during treatment, giving between 1 and 8 total time points per patient. The Qiagen DNeasy Blood extraction kit was used to purify genomic DNA from total PBMCs and from tumor samples. PBMCs were collected pretreatment and during treatment and were isolated and stored as previously described. The CDR3, cysteine through phenylalanine, is 14 amino acids long. Only the CDR3 part of the read is kept: 42 bases, read in frame from the first base. V sheds 4 bases and J sheds 6 bases, leaving 16 bases between their ends. Sequences SGHDT (CDR1) and YYEEEE (CDR2) are obtained from the germline V gene.

Each PCR received spiked-in synthetic TCR analog templates so that absolute template abundance could be estimated from read counts. The immunoSEQ assay was used to amplify TCRbeta CDR3 regions from genomic DNA with bias-controlled V and J gene primers. Sequencing of rearranged TCRbeta segments was performed at approximately 20X coverage. Processing in the source paper ran as follows. Sequencing errors were corrected by clustering and CDR3s were annotated against IMGT to assign V, D and J genes. Out-of-frame and stop-codon sequences were excluded, and only productive TCRbeta rearrangements were used in downstream analyses. Clonality was calculated as one minus the Shannon entropy normalized by the log of the number of unique productive sequences. Clones differing between time points or between blood and tumor were identified by Fisher's exact test with Benjamini-Hochberg correction at adjusted p below 0.01. TCRdb limited this immuneACCESS table to in-frame rearrangements with V and J called. A share of clones is missing; checked studies link under half to unresolved V genes, and the rest is unexplained. V, J and clone size were drawn from that table, and D and trimming were deduced from the DNA. The sample table contains about 63,000 clones; only one count was recorded for 80% to 90% of them. The top ten constitute approximately 5.1% of the sample.

This receptor was obtained from a man aged 65 to 79 with urothelial cancer. The sequencing used PBMCs, collected around atezolizumab (anti-PD-L1) treatment. The chain joins TRBV5-6 to TRBJ1-1; no D gene call is confident. The nucleotide sequence is TGTGCCAGCAGCCGCAGTGGCCTGAGGGCTGAAGCTTTCTTT. This yields the protein CASSRSGLRAEAFF.